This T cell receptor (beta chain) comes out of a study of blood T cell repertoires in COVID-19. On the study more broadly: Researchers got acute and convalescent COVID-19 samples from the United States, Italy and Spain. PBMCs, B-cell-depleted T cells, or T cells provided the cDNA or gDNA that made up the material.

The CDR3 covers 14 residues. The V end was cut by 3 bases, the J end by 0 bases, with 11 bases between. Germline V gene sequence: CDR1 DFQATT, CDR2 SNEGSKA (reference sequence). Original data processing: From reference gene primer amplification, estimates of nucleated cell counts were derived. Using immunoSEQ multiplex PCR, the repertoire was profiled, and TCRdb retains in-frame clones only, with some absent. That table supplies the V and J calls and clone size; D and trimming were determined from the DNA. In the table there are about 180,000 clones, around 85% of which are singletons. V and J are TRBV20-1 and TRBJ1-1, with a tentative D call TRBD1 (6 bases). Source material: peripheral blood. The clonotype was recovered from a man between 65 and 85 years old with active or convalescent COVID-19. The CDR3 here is CSASNTGLNTEAFF. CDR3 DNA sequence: TGCAGTGCTAGTAACACAGGGTTGAACACTGAAGCTTTCTTT.